This T cell receptor beta chain came from a study of CD8+ T cells in alopecia areata (dated by TCRdb to 2017 to 2018). For the wider study: The treated patients took part in an open-label pilot trial in which moderate-to-severe alopecia areata was treated with oral tofacitinib at 5 to 10 mg twice daily. Human TCRbeta sequencing covered scalp tissue and sorted CD4+ and CD8+ peripheral blood T cells from patchy and totalis/universalis alopecia areata patients and healthy controls. Amplification of TCRbeta CDR3 regions was done by immunoSEQ multiplex PCR using 35 Vbeta forward primers and 13 Jbeta reverse primers. The study used high-throughput TCRbeta sequencing to examine T cell clonal expansion in alopecia areata, in both the C3H/HeJ mouse model and human patients. Tofacitinib-treated patients had biopsies at baseline and at 4 and 24 weeks of treatment, with a later scalp biopsy in several patients. Clonality in the scalp was compared among normal scalp (n=4), patchy alopecia areata scalp (n=8), and alopecia totalis/universalis scalp (n=8). Patients stayed on tofacitinib for 6 to 18 months and then had 6 months of follow-up off drug so that delayed response and recurrence could be assessed. RNA was obtained with the PAXgene miRNA kit for fixed scalp, the miRNeasy kit for PBMCs, and the RNeasy kit for mouse skin.

Broad study findings and their caveats: Compared with mice, TCR sequences shared between patients were less clear, possibly partly because of HLA diversity across the patient population. Scalp TCR repertoire analysis is complicated because resident alphabeta T cells in normal human skin are also sequenced, whereas mouse skin is dominated by gammadelta T cells. Lesional scalp, especially in alopecia totalis/universalis, showed higher clonality and more expanded CD8+ clones than normal scalp, suggesting antigenic drive.

The CDR3 runs 15 amino acids, cysteine and phenylalanine included. The CDR3 DNA has 45 bases and is translated from base 1. CDR1 and CDR2 were assigned from the germline V gene as KGHSH and LQKENI. The germline V and J ends show losses of 4 bases and 0 bases respectively, and no gene match explains 0 bases of the junction. As regards this clone: Its antigen specificity is not known. No much larger clone exists at a distance of one base, and base qualities are not known.

The sample's time point label, in plain terms: baseline before oral tofacitinib. From alopecia areata patients, peripheral blood was collected along with lesional scalp punch biopsies. After PBMCs were isolated by density centrifugation and stained for CD3, CD4 and CD8, a FACSAria was used to sort CD4+ and CD8+ T cells. Receptor amplification or capture employed the immunoSEQ multiplex PCR assay. To provide template for TCR sequencing, every sample had RNA extracted and reverse transcribed into cDNA. SuperScript III was used for first-strand cDNA synthesis, primed with a 2:1 mix of oligo-dT and random hexamers. A synthetic immune receptor repertoire was used to gauge amplification bias, and whatever bias remained was removed computationally. On the study's bioinformatics: Raw reads were preprocessed to remove errors, and CDR3 was defined by IMGT conventions from the conserved cysteine to phenylalanine. Clonality was computed by normalizing Shannon entropy by log2 of the number of productive unique TCRs and subtracting the result from 1. CD4 or CD8 identity of scalp clones was inferred by cross-referencing scalp TCRbeta sequences with sorted blood CD4 and CD8 repertoires. This is the immuneACCESS table as TCRdb keeps it, with only in-frame sequences that have V and J called. A part of the clones is gone; compared with another copy, unresolved V genes explain less than half, and the rest is unexplained. V, J and clone size derive from that table, while D and trimming were established from the DNA sequence. This sample is represented by about 140,000 clones; around 49% of them were singletons. The top ten clones comprise roughly 0.99% of the sample.

The chain was built from TRBV18 and TRBJ2-7; 13 nucleotides in the junction match TRBD2. The sequencing used CD4+ T cells sorted from blood, collected at week 0. The receptor was isolated from a human donor with alopecia areata. CDR3 protein: CASSRTSGSSYEQYF. DNA sequence: TGTGCCAGCTCACGGACTAGCGGGAGCTCCTACGAGCAGTACTTC.